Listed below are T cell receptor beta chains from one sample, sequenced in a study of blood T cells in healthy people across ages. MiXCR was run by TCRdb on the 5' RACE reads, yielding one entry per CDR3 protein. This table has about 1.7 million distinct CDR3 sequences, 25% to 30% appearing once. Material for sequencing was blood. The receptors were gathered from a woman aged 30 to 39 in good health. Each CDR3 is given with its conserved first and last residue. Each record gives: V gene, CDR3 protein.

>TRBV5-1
CASSLGRPREKLFF
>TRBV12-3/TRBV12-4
CASSSTSPTDTQYF
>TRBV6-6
CASSQSGARYEQYF
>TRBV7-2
CASSGGLAGVPEQYF
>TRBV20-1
CSARSKAGTSYEQYF
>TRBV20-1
CSARALAGDEQFF
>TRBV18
CASTRTSGGSSTDTQYF
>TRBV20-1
CSAPADVLYEQYF
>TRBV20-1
CSARDRLAGAKIRVNEQFF
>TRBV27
CASTVWAGSDTQYF
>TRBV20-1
CSARDPRGLAGAYEQYF
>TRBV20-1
CSAFTTTEAFF
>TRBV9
CASSVGLAGGREQETQYF
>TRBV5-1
CASSLAVSGDTDTQYF
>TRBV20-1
CSPQTSGSPTEAFF
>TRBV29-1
CSSTPPSNEQFF
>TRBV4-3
CASSQGRENYEQYF
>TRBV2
CASRPGQGANEQFF
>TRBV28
CASSRTRLEAFF
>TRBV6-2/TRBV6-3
CASSYRGSVLNTEAFF
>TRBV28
CASGLTSGGAGEQFF
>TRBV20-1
CSAITSSSYEQYF
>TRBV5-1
CASSPGQGRMTGELFF
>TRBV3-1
CASSQGRLGGYTF
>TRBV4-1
CASSSTGVGEQYF
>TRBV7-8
CASSPTGPGGFGYTF
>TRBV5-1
CASRMTGTTIRTYTQYF
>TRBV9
CASSASGSGDYGYTF
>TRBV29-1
CSASRDRGVSAQYF
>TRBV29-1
CSVVVSGYGYTF
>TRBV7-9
CASSQDGVGGDEQFF
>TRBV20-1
CSARSGGGPTGELFF
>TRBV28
CASSHTGITNTGELFF
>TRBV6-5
CASSPSGAGGPQETQYF
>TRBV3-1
CASSTRGGEQYF
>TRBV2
CASMPPGTGSHEQYF
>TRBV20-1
CSAARGAASYNEQFF
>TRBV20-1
CSARGHRSYNEQFF
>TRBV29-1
CSVASGRTDTQYF
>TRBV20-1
CSALKSSYNEQFF
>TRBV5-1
CASRLAELYEQYF
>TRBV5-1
CASSQQGADRYGYTF
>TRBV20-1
CSATISGRSYEQYF
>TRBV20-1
CSARLELQKLFF
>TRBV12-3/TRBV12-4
CASSRPDRASEQFF
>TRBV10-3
CAISGGGATLNTDTQYF
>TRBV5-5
CTSSLMMGQGTDTQYF
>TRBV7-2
CASSLMKPDGRETQYF
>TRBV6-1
CASSEVFPSGGIQDEQFF
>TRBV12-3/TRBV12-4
CASSLRLASTDTQYF
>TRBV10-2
CASTDGYNQPQHF
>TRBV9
CASSVGPDRTYNEQFF
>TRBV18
CASSPGGIHQETQYF